The 5 T cell receptor beta chains given below trace back to one sample, sequenced in a study of blood T cell repertoires in COVID-19 (TCRdb year 2020). Libraries came from the immunoSEQ multiplex PCR assay. Imported from immuneACCESS, the table was reduced by TCRdb to in-frame sequences with V and J called. These copies leave out some clones; in studies compared against another copy, an unresolved V gene accounts for under half, and the cause of the remainder is not known. Within this sample are over 200,000 clones, with 86% of them counted one time only. The ten biggest clones cover about 4% of the sample. Sequencing used PBMCs or T cells enriched from blood (not recorded which). The receptors stem from a woman aged 25 to 39 who had been exposed to COVID-19.

The V call is TRBV28, the J call TRBJ2-7; possibly TRBD1 for D (5 bases). The germline CDR1 and CDR2 sequences are MDHEN and SYDVKM. Trimming stripped 1 base from V and 5 bases from J, with 12 bases between. The CDR3 covers 14 residues. CDR3 region: CASSLSGRGHEQYF. CDR3 sequence (DNA): TGTGCCAGCAGTTTATCAGGGCGAGGCCACGAGCAGTACTTC.

The chain combines TRBV7-3 with TRBJ1-2, with D perhaps TRBD1 (5 bases). This CDR3 has 13 residues. Trimming took 4 bases from V and 4 from J, leaving 10 bases between them. Germline loops: CDR1 SGHTA, CDR2 FQGTGA. CDR3 bases: TGTGCCAGCAGCTCGGACGACAGCTATGGCTACACCTTC. Its translation is CASSSDDSYGYTF.

J is TRBJ1-2 and V is TRBV19, with 10 bases identical to TRBD1. The CDR3 sequence is 14 residues long. Germline CDR1 is LNHDA and CDR2 is SQIVND (reference sequence). Trimming removed 5 bases from V and 6 bases from J; junction bases left unmatched: 6. CDR3 coding DNA: TGTGCCAGTAGTCGCGGACAGGGGGGAAATGGCTACACCTTC. Translating gives CASSRGQGGNGYTF.

The V gene is TRBV18, the J gene TRBJ2-5, with 9 bases matching TRBD2. Unmatched junction bases numbered 3, after V lost 1 base and J lost 3 bases. CDR1 is KGHSH and CDR2 is LQKENI in the germline V gene. The CDR3 loop spans 15 amino acids. The CDR3: CASSPRPSGEETQYF. The CDR3 coding sequence is TGTGCCAGCTCACCACGTCCTAGCGGGGAAGAGACCCAGTACTTC.

The rearrangement uses TRBV27 and TRBJ2-2; 8 positions match TRBD1. J gave up 4 bases and V 6 bases, and 7 bases lay outside the gene matches. The CDR3 extends over 15 amino acids. Germline CDR1 reads MNHEY; CDR2 reads SMNVEV (reference sequence). Written as DNA, the CDR3 is TGTGCCAGCAGAACCGGGACAGGAGGCACCGGGGAGCTGTTTTTT. It is translated as CASRTGTGGTGELFF.